What follows are 8 T cell receptor beta chains derived from one specimen sequenced in a study of T cells in Graves' hyperthyroidism and ophthalmopathy. It was RNA transcripts that yielded the amplified TCR beta CDR3 regions. HTBI primers were the set used in a first-round RT-PCR of the TCR CDR3. TCRdb reprocessed the multiplex PCR reads with MiXCR, giving one entry per CDR3 protein. The repertoire holds roughly 800,000 distinct CDR3 sequences, with 38% as singletons. Sequencing used blood. The receptors come from a man aged 18 to 29 with Graves' hyperthyroidism.

This clonotype has ten or more counts. J is TRBJ1-5 and V is TRBV2; 12 bases match TRBD1. Trimming cost V 8 bases and J 6 bases; bases outside gene matches: 14. The germline CDR1 and CDR2 sequences are SNHLY and FYNNEI. The CDR3 is 17 amino acids. The CDR3 region is CASGTGGLGGLSQPQHF. As DNA, the CDR3 is TGTGCCAGCGGGACAGGGGGCCTTGGGGGGCTAAGTCAGCCCCAGCATTTT.

V is TRBV6-6 and J is TRBJ2-7; 9 bases fit TRBD2. After removal of 5 bases from V and 2 bases from J, the junction contained 4 bases not matched to a gene. CDR3 size: 14 residues. Germline V gene data show CDR1 as MNHNY and CDR2 as SVGAGI (reference sequence). The CDR3 region is CASSVAGEAYEQYF. The CDR3 DNA is TGTGCCAGCAGTGTAGCGGGAGAAGCCTACGAGCAGTACTTC.

Here the CDR3 DNA reads TGCAGTACTCGGGGGGGGCTGGGGTACCAAGAGACCCAGTACTTC. Residues: CSTRGGLGYQETQYF. This chain links TRBV20-1 with TRBJ2-5, with 8 nucleotides matching TRBD2. The CDR3 has 15 amino acids. After removal of 8 bases from V and 0 bases from J, the junction contained 11 bases not matched to a gene. Germline V gene data show CDR1 as DFQATT and CDR2 as SNEGSKA (reference sequence).

The chain employs TRBV29-1 and TRBJ2-7; 7 bases match TRBD1. This CDR3 has 13 residues. Germline V gene lookup returns CDR1 SQVTM and CDR2 ANQGSEA. J lost 0 bases, V lost 7 bases, and 6 bases had no gene match. Written as DNA, the CDR3 is TGCAGCGCTGAGGACAGGTTCTCCTACGAGCAGTACTTC. Its translation: CSAEDRFSYEQYF.

In its sample, this clonotype was seen a few times. The rearrangement joins TRBV6-5 to TRBJ1-2; maybe TRBD1 (5 bases). This CDR3 comprises 15 residues. Germline values: CDR1 MNHEY, CDR2 SVGAGI. The V and J ends lost 7 bases and 7 bases respectively, with 22 bases between them. CDR3 sequence: CASTPRGSGWRGYTF. The CDR3 DNA sequence: TGTGCCAGCACCCCCCGGGGGTCAGGGTGGCGTGGCTACACCTTC.

CDR3 DNA sequence: TGCAGCGTTGGGGCGGGAGCTAACTATGGCTACACCTTC. Translation gives CSVGAGANYGYTF. The V gene is TRBV29-1, the J gene TRBJ1-2; the D is unclear. The CDR3 loop spans 13 amino acids. V lost 4 bases, J lost 0 bases, and 9 bases lay in between. Germline assignment: CDR1 SQVTM and CDR2 ANQGSEA.

The chain is built from TRBV24-1 and TRBJ2-3; 12 bases line up with TRBD2. The germline V gene encodes CDR1 KGHDR and CDR2 SFDVKD. The CDR3 is made up of 16 amino acids. J was trimmed by 4 bases and V by 4 bases; bases with no gene match: 5. The CDR3 protein is CATSDRTSGEPDTQYF. The CDR3 nucleotides read TGTGCCACCAGTGACCGGACTAGCGGGGAACCAGATACGCAGTATTTT.

The CDR3 loop is CSAKGGQGNYGYTF. DNA for the CDR3: TGCAGTGCTAAGGGGGGACAGGGCAACTATGGCTACACCTTC. V gene TRBV20-1 combines with J gene TRBJ1-2; 9 bases are a match to TRBD1. V lost 4 bases and J lost 2; bases outside the gene matches: 5. This CDR3 region has 14 residues. Germline V gives CDR1 DFQATT, CDR2 SNEGSKA (reference sequence).